This T cell receptor beta chain was identified in a study of blood T cell repertoires in COVID-19. The CDR3 loop spans 17 amino acids. The V end was cut by 8 bases, the J end by 5 bases, with 27 bases between. CDR1 is SGHVS and CDR2 is FQNEAQ in the germline V gene. Per the study methods: Estimates of nucleated cell counts were drawn from the amplification of reference gene primers. Using immunoSEQ multiplex PCR, the repertoire was profiled, and TCRdb retains in-frame clones only, with some absent. D and trimming were read from the DNA, whereas the V and J calls and clone size are those reported in that table. The sample consists of roughly 360,000 clones, roughly 90% of them appearing once.

Sequencing input: PBMCs or T cells enriched from blood (not recorded which). This TCR came from a woman in her twenties or thirties with acute COVID-19. The V and J genes are TRBV7-8 and TRBJ1-2, with a possible D match to TRBD1 (6 bases). The CDR3 DNA sequence: TGTGCCAGCTTTGGCCCCCCCATCAGGGGACGCGAGTATGGCTACACCTTC. Protein: CASFGPPIRGREYGYTF.